The clone carrying this T cell receptor gamma chain ranks as large. A much larger clone is a single base away; this may be a read error. Other DNA sequences in this specimen translate into the identical CDR3. This entry belongs to a study of gamma-delta chains in newborns, infants, children. Study overall: Innate gammadelta T cells reportedly expand polyclonally right after birth, driven by microbial exposure, per the title.

TCRdb re-analyzed the reads via CATT. In the table there are about 490 gamma-chain clones, around two fifths of which are singletons. Per germline, CDR1 GITISATS and CDR2 ISYDGTV (reference sequence). The V segment lost 0 bases and the J segment 7 bases; nucleotides outside the gene matches: 3. The CDR3 has 16 residues. Sequencing was performed on blood. This chain connects TRGV9 to TRGJP. Here the J gene was assigned by germline matching of the DNA, as TCRdb has none. The TCR comes from a child who was a newborn, infant or young child, either healthy, febrile or measles-vaccinated (not recorded which). The CDR3 protein is CALWEVHELGKKIKVF. The CDR3 DNA reads TGTGCCTTGTGGGAGGTGCACGAGTTGGGCAAAAAAATCAAGGTATTT.